Sequencing of this T cell receptor beta chain was carried out in a study of beta chain features in type 1 diabetes. Study-level findings and limits: Shortening that was moderate but significant affected the TCRB CDR3s of Type 1 diabetes patients in all four CD4+ subsets. For cells with high TCR expression, cDNA sequencing could yield over-representation.

Worth noting for this clone: Its antigen is undetermined.

Sorting of CD4+ naive, central memory, regulatory and stem cell-like memory cells was performed via CD45RO/CCR7/CD25/CD127/CD95/CD27. Expressed TCRB transcripts were sequenced, since all the RNA that had been isolated was reverse transcribed. The method was immunoSEQ multiplex PCR; TCRdb's version includes in-frame clones alone and lacks a portion of them. The sample includes 240,000 or so clones, roughly 20% of them seen just once. Trimming cost V 7 bases and J 4 bases, with 13 bases left between them. CDR1 and CDR2 (germline): SQVTM, ANQGSEA. This CDR3 has 12 amino acids. Sequenced material: naive CD4+ T cells from blood. This receptor was identified in a woman aged 40 to 55 with type 1 diabetes. The chain is built from TRBV29-1 and TRBJ1-2; D remains unclear. CDR3 coding DNA: TGCAGCGCCCTGAGGAGTCCCTATGGCTACACCTTC. Its protein is CSALRSPYGYTF.